The next 21 T cell receptor beta chains were all read from a single sample in a study of T cells after yellow fever vaccination. TCRdb fed the 5' RACE reads into MiXCR, producing one record per CDR3 protein. The sample lists about 340,000 distinct CDR3 sequences; about 12% were seen once. Sequencing was performed on CD4+ T cells sorted from PBMCs, taken 15 days after the yellow fever booster vaccination. These receptors all come from a man younger than 30 who received the YFV17D yellow fever vaccine.

This chain uses TRBV12-3 or TRBV12-4 with TRBJ2-5; possibly TRBD1 or TRBD2 for D (5 bases each). The CDR3 has 12 amino acids. Trimming cost V 5 bases and J 9 bases, with 13 bases left between them. CDR3 in DNA: TGTGCCAGCAGTGCCGAGGGGTTGGCCCAGTACTTC. Translation: CASSAEGLAQYF.

This clonotype was counted a few times. The chain has TRBV7-2 and TRBJ1-4; D is unclear. Germline V lookup: CDR1 SGHTA, CDR2 FQGNSA. V was trimmed by 0 bases and J by 0 bases, leaving 11 bases between them. This CDR3 region has 17 residues. The CDR3 DNA sequence: TGTGCCAGCAGCTTAGCCGGCAGGAGCGCAACTAATGAAAAACTGTTTTTT. It yields the protein CASSLAGRSATNEKLFF.

Concerning this clonotype: This clone may be a read error of a much larger clone one base away. The genes are TRBV7-2 and TRBJ2-3, with a tentative D call TRBD1 (7 bases). The CDR3 sequence is 12 residues long. The germline gives CDR1 SGHTA, CDR2 FQGNSA. The chain's CDR3 is CAGSFARGAQYF. The DNA of the CDR3 is TGTGCCGGCAGCTTTGCCAGGGGGGCGCAGTATTTT.

The V and J genes are TRBV7-2 and TRBJ1-2; TRBD1 matches 9 bases. Germline assignment: CDR1 SGHTA and CDR2 FQGNSA. The CDR3 spans 17 residues. Trimming at V came to 2 bases and at J to 4 bases, leaving 11 bases not matched to a gene. The CDR3 DNA is TGTGCCAGCAGCTTATGGCCCCCCGGGACAGGGATCTATGGCTACACCTTC. Protein: CASSLWPPGTGIYGYTF. The full variable domain, rest sourced from reference TRBV7-2 and TRBJ1-2, is GAGVSQSPSNKVTEKGKDVELRCDPISGHTALYWYRQSLGQGLEFLIYFQGNSAPDKSGLPSDRFSAERTGGSVSTLTIQRTQQEDSAVYLCASSLWPPGTGIYGYTFGSGTRLTVV.

This clonotype has only a few counts. This sequence joins TRBV5-1 and TRBJ1-2; D gene ambiguous. Trimming removed 4 bases from V and 0 bases from J, with 16 bases in between. Germline assignment: CDR1 SGHRS and CDR2 YFSETQ. The CDR3 is made up of 16 amino acids. Here the CDR3 reads CASSPGHSGANYGYTF. CDR3 DNA: TGCGCCAGCAGCCCCGGCCATAGCGGGGCTAACTATGGCTACACCTTC.

The rearrangement links TRBV5-1 to TRBJ2-5; D is ambiguous. Trimming left V 2 bases short and J 5 bases short, with 16 bases between. CDR1 SGHRS and CDR2 YFSETQ come from the germline V gene. This CDR3 has 15 residues. The CDR3 region is CASSFVERVRETQYF. The CDR3 DNA follows: TGCGCCAGCAGCTTTGTGGAAAGGGTACGGGAGACCCAGTACTTC.

The chain links TRBV5-1 to TRBJ2-3; D unclear. V dropped 3 bases and J dropped 9 bases, with 11 bases sitting between them. Germline CDR1 and CDR2: SGHRS and YFSETQ. CDR3 length equals 12 residues. As DNA, the CDR3 is TGCGCCAGCAGCTACATAGCACGGACGCAGTATTTT. Translating gives CASSYIARTQYF.

This chain uses TRBV19 with TRBJ2-7; D is unclear. V lost 5 bases to trimming and J lost 1 base, with 15 bases between them. The CDR3 is 15 amino acids. CDR1 is LNHDA and CDR2 is SQIVND in the germline V gene (reference sequence). CDR3: CASSLQGGYSYEQYF. The CDR3 DNA is TGTGCCAGTAGTCTCCAAGGTGGATATTCCTACGAGCAGTACTTC.

The chain carries TRBV12-3 or TRBV12-4 and TRBJ2-5; tentative D call: TRBD2 (5 bases). CDR3 length equals 14 residues. V was shortened by 2 bases and J by 0 bases, with 7 bases between the two germline ends. The DNA of the CDR3 is TGTGCCAGCAGTTTACGGAGGAACCAAGAGACCCAGTACTTC. As protein: CASSLRRNQETQYF.

This clonotype showed up many times. V gene TRBV7-2 combines with J gene TRBJ1-5; D gene unclear. CDR1 SGHTA and CDR2 FQGNSA come from the germline V gene. The CDR3 covers 13 residues. The V gene lost 4 bases and the J gene lost 5 bases, with 9 bases spanning the gap. The CDR3 nucleotides are TGTGCCAGCAGCTCGCTAGGGCATCAGCCCCAGCATTTT. Encoded protein: CASSSLGHQPQHF.

The gene calls are TRBV7-9 and TRBJ1-1, with 10 bases lining up with TRBD1. This CDR3 is built from 16 residues. Germline CDR1 and CDR2: SEHNR and FQNEAQ (reference sequence). V gave up 5 bases and J gave up 2 bases; unmatched junction bases: 8. CDR3 loop: CASSIGQGVVNTEAFF. CDR3 nucleotide sequence: TGTGCCAGCAGCATCGGACAGGGGGTCGTTAACACTGAAGCTTTCTTT.

The table lists this clonotype with many counts. CDR3 nucleotide sequence: TGCGCCAGCAGCTCCGGGGGCCGAGCTGTCGATACGCAGTATTTT. Residues: CASSSGGRAVDTQYF. The chain is built from TRBV5-1 and TRBJ2-3; D is possibly TRBD1 or TRBD2 (6 bases each). This CDR3 is 15 amino acids long. Germline V gives CDR1 SGHRS, CDR2 YFSETQ. V lost 3 bases, J lost 6 bases, and 17 bases lay in between.

A few counts support this clonotype. V usage is TRBV12-3 or TRBV12-4 and J usage is TRBJ1-6; possible D gene TRBD1, 6 bases. The CDR3 consists of 13 residues. V was trimmed by 5 bases and J by 13 bases, leaving 15 bases between them. CDR3 bases: TGTGCCAGCAGTGGACAGACCGGGCCGCCCCTCCACTTT. This codes for CASSGQTGPPLHF.

The J gene is TRBJ2-3, the V gene TRBV2; no clear D gene. Germline V CDR1 and CDR2: SNHLY, FYNNEI. The CDR3 spans 13 residues. V was cut by 5 bases and J by 2 bases, with 8 bases left in between. CDR3 protein: CASSKDYTDTQYF. CDR3 nucleotide sequence: TGTGCCAGCAGTAAGGATTACACAGATACGCAGTATTTT.

This clonotype was observed a few times. The rearrangement joins TRBV4-2 to TRBJ2-3, with D tentatively TRBD1 or TRBD2 (5 bases each). The CDR3 loop spans 16 amino acids. The V and J ends lost 3 bases and 2 bases respectively, with 15 bases between them. CDR1 and CDR2 from the germline V gene are LGHNA and YNFKEQ. As DNA, the CDR3 is TGTGCCAGCAGCCACTCGGGGCACTTATTCACAGATACGCAGTATTTT. Translation: CASSHSGHLFTDTQYF.

This clonotype appeared a few times. The rearrangement uses TRBV9 and TRBJ2-5, with 7 nucleotides matching TRBD1. Germline assignment: CDR1 SGDLS and CDR2 YYNGEE. Trimming removed 0 bases from V and 0 bases from J; junction bases left unmatched: 5. The CDR3 runs to 16 residues. CDR3 loop: CASSVEGQTYQETQYF. In DNA form, the CDR3 reads TGTGCCAGCAGCGTAGAGGGACAGACGTACCAAGAGACCCAGTACTTC. Looking up the rest from reference TRBV9 and TRBJ2-5 gives the full variable domain: DSGVTQTPKHLITATGQRVTLRCSPRSGDLSVYWYQQSLDQGLQFLIQYYNGEERAKGNILERFSAQQFPDLHSELNLSSLELGDSALYFCASSVEGQTYQETQYFGPGTRLLVL.

This clonotype was seen more than once but under ten times. The rearrangement joins TRBV18 to TRBJ2-1; D unclear. Germline CDR1 and CDR2: KGHSH and LQKENI. This CDR3 has 16 amino acids. V was clipped by 3 bases and J by 4 bases, with 16 bases between them. The CDR3 nucleotides are TGTGCCAGCTCACCGGGCGTAACAGCTTTTTACAATGAGCAGTTCTTC. Translating it yields CASSPGVTAFYNEQFF.

V is TRBV28 and J is TRBJ1-5; D is unresolved. This CDR3 is built from 13 residues. V was trimmed by 8 bases and J by 5 bases, leaving 13 bases between them. Germline V gene lookup returns CDR1 MDHEN and CDR2 SYDVKM. In nucleotides, the CDR3 is TGTGCCAGCCGGGCCCCCACGGATCAGCCCCAGCATTTT. Its translation is CASRAPTDQPQHF.

The rearrangement links TRBV7-2 to TRBJ2-3, with D tentatively TRBD2 (5 bases). CDR1 and CDR2 from the germline V gene are SGHTA and FQGNSA. This CDR3 is 14 amino acids long. V shed 1 base and J shed 6 bases, with 11 bases lying between them. CDR3 sequence: CASSLGGLRDTQYF. In DNA, the CDR3 is TGTGCCAGCAGCTTAGGCGGGCTGCGGGATACGCAGTATTTT.

The chain carries TRBV4-3 and TRBJ1-2; 9 nucleotides match TRBD1. The V segment lost 4 bases and the J segment 4 bases; nucleotides outside the gene matches: 4. CDR1 and CDR2 from the germline V gene are LGHNA and YSLEER. This CDR3 is built from 14 residues. CDR3 in DNA: TGCGCCAGCAGCCGGGCGGACAGGGGCTATGGCTACACCTTC. Translated: CASSRADRGYGYTF.

This clonotype was seen a few times. V and J are TRBV5-1 and TRBJ2-7, with TRBD2 identical over 12 bases. The CDR3 is 14 residues long. V lost 4 bases to trimming and J lost 5 bases; unmatched junction nucleotides: 4. Germline V gene data show CDR1 as SGHRS and CDR2 as YFSETQ. The CDR3 reads CASSRLAGDHEQYF. For the CDR3, the DNA is TGCGCCAGCAGCCGACTAGCGGGGGATCACGAGCAGTACTTC.